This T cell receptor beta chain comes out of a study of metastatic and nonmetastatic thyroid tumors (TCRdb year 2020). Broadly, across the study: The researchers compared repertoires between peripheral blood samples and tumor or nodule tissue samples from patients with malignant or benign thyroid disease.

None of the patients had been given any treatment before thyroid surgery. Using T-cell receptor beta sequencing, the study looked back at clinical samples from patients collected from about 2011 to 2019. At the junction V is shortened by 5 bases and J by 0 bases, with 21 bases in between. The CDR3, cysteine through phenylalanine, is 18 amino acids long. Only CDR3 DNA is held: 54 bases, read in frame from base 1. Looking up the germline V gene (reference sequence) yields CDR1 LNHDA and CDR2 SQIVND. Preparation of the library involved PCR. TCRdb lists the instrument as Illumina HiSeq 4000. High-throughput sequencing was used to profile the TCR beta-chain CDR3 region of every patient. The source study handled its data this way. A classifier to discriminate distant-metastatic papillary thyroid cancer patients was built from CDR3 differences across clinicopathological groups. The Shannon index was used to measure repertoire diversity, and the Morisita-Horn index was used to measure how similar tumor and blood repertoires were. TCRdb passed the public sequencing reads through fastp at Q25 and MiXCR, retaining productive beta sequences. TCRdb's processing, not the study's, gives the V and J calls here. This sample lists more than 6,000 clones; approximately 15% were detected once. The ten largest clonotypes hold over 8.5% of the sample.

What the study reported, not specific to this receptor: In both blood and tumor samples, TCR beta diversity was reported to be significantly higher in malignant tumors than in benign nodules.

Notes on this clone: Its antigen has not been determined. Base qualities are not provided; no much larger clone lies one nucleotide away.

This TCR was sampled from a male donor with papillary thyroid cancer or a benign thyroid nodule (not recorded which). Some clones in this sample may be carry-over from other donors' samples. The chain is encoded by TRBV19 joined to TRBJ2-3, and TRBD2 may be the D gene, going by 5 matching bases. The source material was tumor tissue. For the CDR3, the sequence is CASSGGTIGIPSTDTQYF. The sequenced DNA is TGTGCCAGTAGTGGAGGTACTATCGGGATACCTAGCACAGATACGCAGTATTTT.